A selection of T cell receptor beta chains follows, all from one sample in a study of memory CD4+ T cells and cytomegalovirus serostatus. Assay used: immunoSEQ multiplex PCR; TCRdb lists only in-frame clones, some missing. The sample carries about 73,000 clones, 75% to 85% recorded once. Sequencing was done on a sample of memory CD4+ T cells from blood. All receptors derive from an adult in good health and CMV-seropositive. Both conserved end residues are part of each CDR3. The order of the fields is V gene, D gene, CDR3 length, J gene, clone size, CDR3 DNA, CDR3 protein. A D gene is named only where the DNA matches it firmly. Size is omitted from some rows. Given values are once, few, many or a class for expanded clones.

TRBV5-1	TRBD1	15	TRBJ2-7	-	TGCGCCAGCAGCTTAGCCACAGGGGGGCCTTACGAGCAGTACTTC	CASSLATGGPYEQYF
TRBV11-3	-	11	TRBJ1-1	few	TGTGCCAGCGCAGGGGACACTGAAGCTTTCTTT	CASAGDTEAFF
TRBV5-1	-	12	TRBJ1-2	-	TGCGCCAGCAGCTTTAACGATCGAGGCTACACCTTC	CASSFNDRGYTF
TRBV20-1	TRBD1	11	TRBJ1-2	-	TGCAGTGCTCAGGACAGGGAAGGCTACACCTTC	CSAQDREGYTF
TRBV27	TRBD2	17	TRBJ2-3	few	TGTGCCAGCAGTTTCTTCCCCCGCCTAGCGGCCACAGATACGCAGTATTTT	CASSFFPRLAATDTQYF
TRBV5-1	TRBD2	15	TRBJ2-7	-	TGCGCCAGCAGCTGGACTAGCGGGGAAGGCTACGAGCAGTACTTC	CASSWTSGEGYEQYF
TRBV2	-	17	TRBJ2-6	-	TGTGCCAGCAGTGGGGACCGCTGGAATTCTGGGGCCAACGTCCTGACTTTC	CASSGDRWNSGANVLTF
TRBV28	-	15	TRBJ1-1	-	TGTGCCAGCAGTCGCCCAACAGAAGGGTTGGGGGGAGCTTTCTTT	CASSRPTEGLGGAFF
TRBV30	-	13	TRBJ1-4	few	TGTGCCTGGAATAGGGGAGGGGTTGAAAAACTGTTTTTT	CAWNRGGVEKLFF
TRBV18	-	16	TRBJ2-1	-	TGTGCCAGCTCACCGAGGGGCCCGGGAAACTACAATGAGCAGTTCTTC	CASSPRGPGNYNEQFF
TRBV27	-	14	TRBJ1-2	-	TGTGCCAGCAGTAAACGGGACGGCACAGGAGGCTACACCTTC	CASSKRDGTGGYTF
TRBV2	TRBD2	15	TRBJ2-3	few	TGTGCCAGCAGTGGTGGCGGGGGGCCCCCAGATACGCAGTATTTT	CASSGGGGPPDTQYF
TRBV19	-	15	TRBJ1-5	-	TGTGCCAGTAGTATAGGCGGGGGCGAGGGTCAGCCCCAGCATTTT	CASSIGGGEGQPQHF
TRBV4-3	-	14	TRBJ2-5	-	TGCGCCAGCAGCCAAGTATCAAACGAGGGGACCCAGTACTTC	CASSQVSNEGTQYF
TRBV7-9	TRBD1	15	TRBJ2-2	-	TGTGCCAGCAGCCCCGACAGGGTTGGGACCGGGGAGCTGTTTTTT	CASSPDRVGTGELFF
TRBV28	TRBD2	15	TRBJ2-7	-	TGTGCCAGCAGTCCCGGGACTAGCTATTATTACGAGCAGTACTTC	CASSPGTSYYYEQYF
TRBV7-6	-	13	TRBJ2-3	-	TGTGCCAGCAGAGGTGCCGTGACAGATACGCAGTATTTT	CASRGAVTDTQYF
TRBV11-2	TRBD2	17	TRBJ2-7	-	TGTGCCAGCAGCTTAAGATCCGGCGGGGGGATTGGCTACGAGCAGTACTTC	CASSLRSGGGIGYEQYF
TRBV19	-	16	TRBJ1-1	-	TGTGCCAGTAGTCCGCGCGTGGGGGCGGGGGACACTGAAGCTTTCTTT	CASSPRVGAGDTEAFF
TRBV7-2	-	18	TRBJ1-2	-	TGTGCCAGCAGCTTCGGAGTTCCTGGGAGATCCACTTACTATGGCTACACCTTC	CASSFGVPGRSTYYGYTF
TRBV5-4	TRBD2	15	TRBJ2-3	-	TGTGCCAGCAGACCCATAGCGGGGGGCACAGATACGCAGTATTTT	CASRPIAGGTDTQYF
TRBV15	TRBD1	15	TRBJ1-1	-	TGTGCCACCAGCAGTCGACCAGGGGGCGGCGGGAGAGCTTTCTTT	CATSSRPGGGGRAFF
TRBV30	-	14	TRBJ2-2	-	TGTGCCTGGAACATGGATCCGAACACCGGGGAGCTGTTTTTT	CAWNMDPNTGELFF
TRBV28	TRBD1	12	TRBJ1-1	-	TGTGCCAGCAGTTTTCAGGACAGGGGGGCTTTCTTT	CASSFQDRGAFF
TRBV9	-	12	TRBJ1-6	-	TGTGCCAGCAGTACAAGTAATTCACCCCTCCACTTT	CASSTSNSPLHF
TRBV5-1	-	11	TRBJ1-1	-	TGCGCCAGTAGTACCGGAACTGAAGCTTTCTTT	CASSTGTEAFF
TRBV27	-	14	TRBJ1-2	-	TGTGCCAGCAGTTTATATCCCAGGGAACGCGGCTACACCTTC	CASSLYPRERGYTF
TRBV10-3	TRBD2	17	TRBJ2-2	-	TGTGCCATCAGTGAGAGGCCGCTAGCGGGGGCCACCGGGGAGCTGTTTTTT	CAISERPLAGATGELFF
TRBV6-1	-	15	TRBJ2-2	-	TGTGCCAGCACCCTAGAAGGGGGTAACACCGGGGAGCTGTTTTTT	CASTLEGGNTGELFF
TRBV27	-	15	TRBJ1-4	-	TGTGCCAGCAGTGCACGGACAGCAACTAATGAAAAACTGTTTTTT	CASSARTATNEKLFF
TRBV5-1	-	14	TRBJ2-3	once	TGCGCCAGCAGCTTGGGACAGAGCACAGATACGCAGTATTTT	CASSLGQSTDTQYF
TRBV6-1	-	14	TRBJ2-1	once	TGTGCCAGCAGAGATTGGGACTCGGACAATGAGCAGTTCTTC	CASRDWDSDNEQFF
TRBV7-9	-	12	TRBJ1-1	once	TGTGCCAGCAGCTTATTCGGGGTTGAAGCTTTCTTT	CASSLFGVEAFF
TRBV5-5	-	13	TRBJ1-3	-	TGTGCCAGCAGCTTGATCTCTGGAAACACCATATATTTT	CASSLISGNTIYF
TRBV7-9	TRBD1	15	TRBJ1-2	-	TGTGCCAGCAGCTTAGGGTTCCGGGACAGCTATGGCTACACCTTC	CASSLGFRDSYGYTF
TRBV11-3	-	13	TRBJ1-1	-	TGTGCCAGCAGCTTGTACGTGAACACTGAAGCTTTCTTT	CASSLYVNTEAFF
TRBV2	-	14	TRBJ1-2	few	TGTGCCAGCAGTGTGGGGGGAGGAGGCGATGGCTACACCTTC	CASSVGGGGDGYTF
TRBV28	-	13	TRBJ1-4	many	TGTGCCAGTAGCGGTGGGTTCCGGGAAAAACTGTTTTTT	CASSGGFREKLFF
TRBV11-3	TRBD1	17	TRBJ1-4	-	TGTGCCAGCAGCTTCGGGGGTTGGGGACAGCGGAATGAAAAACTGTTTTTT	CASSFGGWGQRNEKLFF
TRBV30	TRBD1	16	TRBJ2-7	-	TGTGCCTGGAGTTTTTCCCGGGACAGGGGGACCCAAAAGCAGTACTTC	CAWSFSRDRGTQKQYF
TRBV18	-	15	TRBJ1-2	-	TGTGCCAGCTCACCATATGGCAGAAGCGATTATGGCTACACCTTC	CASSPYGRSDYGYTF
TRBV30	-	14	TRBJ1-5	-	TGTGCCTGGGGCACAGTCAATAGCAATCAGCCCCAGCATTTT	CAWGTVNSNQPQHF
TRBV6-6	-	16	TRBJ1-1	few	TGTGCCAGCAGTTCGTTGACATCCCTTGAAGACACTGAAGCTTTCTTT	CASSSLTSLEDTEAFF
TRBV6-5	-	16	TRBJ2-5	-	TGTGCCAGCAGTTACGTGGGGGGGCCGAGTGGGGAGACCCAGTACTTC	CASSYVGGPSGETQYF
TRBV5-6	-	15	TRBJ1-3	-	TGTGCCAGCAGCTTGGTAGGGGCCGGCAAAACGGGGATATATTTT	CASSLVGAGKTGIYF
TRBV13	-	14	TRBJ2-7	-	TGTGCCAGCAGCTTAGGGGGAAAGGCCTACGAGCAGTACTTC	CASSLGGKAYEQYF